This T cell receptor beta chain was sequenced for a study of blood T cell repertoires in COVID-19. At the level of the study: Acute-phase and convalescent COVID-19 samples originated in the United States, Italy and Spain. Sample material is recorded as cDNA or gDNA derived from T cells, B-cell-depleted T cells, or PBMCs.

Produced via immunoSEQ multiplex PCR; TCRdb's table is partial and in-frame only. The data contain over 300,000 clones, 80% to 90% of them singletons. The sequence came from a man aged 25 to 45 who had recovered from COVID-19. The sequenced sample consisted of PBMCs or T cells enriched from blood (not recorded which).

The CDR3 DNA is TGTGCCAGCAGCTCCGGGGGGGCCGGGTCCGATACGCAGTATTTT. Residues: CASSSGGAGSDTQYF. The chain joins TRBV5-4 to TRBJ2-3; 8 nucleotides align to TRBD2. After removal of 3 bases from V and 6 bases from J, the junction contained 9 bases not matched to a gene. Germline assignment: CDR1 SGHNT and CDR2 YYREEE (reference sequence). The CDR3 runs to 15 residues.